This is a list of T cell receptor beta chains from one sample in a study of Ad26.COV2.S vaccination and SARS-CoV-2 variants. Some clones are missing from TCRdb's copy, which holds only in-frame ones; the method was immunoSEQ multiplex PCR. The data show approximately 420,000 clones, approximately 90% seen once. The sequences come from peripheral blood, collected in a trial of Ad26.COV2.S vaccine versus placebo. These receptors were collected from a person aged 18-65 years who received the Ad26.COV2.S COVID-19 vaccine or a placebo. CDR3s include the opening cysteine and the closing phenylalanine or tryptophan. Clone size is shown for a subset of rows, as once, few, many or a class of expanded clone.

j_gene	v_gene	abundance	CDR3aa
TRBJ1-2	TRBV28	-	CASSLTGYYGYTF
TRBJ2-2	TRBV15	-	CATSRDYGGSRTGELFF
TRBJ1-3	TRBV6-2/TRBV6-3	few	CASSLTGSGNTIYF
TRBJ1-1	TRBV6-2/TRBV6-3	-	CASSSPGALTDEAFF
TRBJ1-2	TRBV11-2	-	CASSHTNYGYTF
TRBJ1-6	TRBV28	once	CASSYRPPLHF
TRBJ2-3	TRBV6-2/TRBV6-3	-	CASSSQGTSHRTDTQYF
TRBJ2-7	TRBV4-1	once	CASSPGRNYEQYF
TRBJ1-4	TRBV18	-	CASSPQQQGINEKLFF
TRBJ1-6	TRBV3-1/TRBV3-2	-	CASSHGQGNSPLHF
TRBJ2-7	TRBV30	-	CAWSPREGRGTYEQYF
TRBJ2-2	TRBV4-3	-	CASSQEGGLRGTGELFF
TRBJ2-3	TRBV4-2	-	CASSQEVSGGFSTDTQYF
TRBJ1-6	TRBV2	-	CASKENRAAFNSPLHF
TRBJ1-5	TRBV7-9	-	CASSPVGVGQPQHF
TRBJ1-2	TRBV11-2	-	CASSPLGEGPNGYTF
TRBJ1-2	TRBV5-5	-	CASSLSPLIGGYGYTF
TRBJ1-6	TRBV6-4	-	CASSTGNSPLHF
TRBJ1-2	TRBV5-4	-	CASTEGVYGYTF
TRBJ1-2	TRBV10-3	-	CAISDNTGTAYGYTF
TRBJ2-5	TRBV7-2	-	CASIGQVRIQYF
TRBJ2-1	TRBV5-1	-	CASSVPHRVSGNEQFF
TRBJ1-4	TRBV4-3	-	CASSQDGTGTGDEKLFF
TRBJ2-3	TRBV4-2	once	CASSRGLVADTQYF
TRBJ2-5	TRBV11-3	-	CASSLGSGGGMETQYF
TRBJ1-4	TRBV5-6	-	CASSLRTAATNEKLFF
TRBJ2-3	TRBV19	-	CASSPDRLGADTQYF
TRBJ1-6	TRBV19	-	CASLGTHQSPLHF
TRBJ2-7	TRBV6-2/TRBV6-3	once	CASSSRNPEGEQYF
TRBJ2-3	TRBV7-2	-	CASSPLAGFTDTQYF
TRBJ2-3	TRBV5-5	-	CASSLGVTLSTDTQYF
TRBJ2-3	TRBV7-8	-	CASSSPLAPQYF
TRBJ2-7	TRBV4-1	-	CASSLAPDYEQYF
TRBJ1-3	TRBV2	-	CASRVSGTGNTIYF
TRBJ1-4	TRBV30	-	CAWSLTGSLNEKLFF
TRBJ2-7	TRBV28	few	CASSPPQRGGHEQYF
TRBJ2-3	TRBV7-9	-	CASSLFRADTDTQYF
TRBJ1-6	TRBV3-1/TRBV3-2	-	CASSPLGGGMSNSPLHF
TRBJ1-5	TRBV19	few	CASSTTGDNQPQHF
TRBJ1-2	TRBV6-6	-	CASSQTQGGVGYGYTF
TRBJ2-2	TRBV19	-	CASSMVKLAAGELFF
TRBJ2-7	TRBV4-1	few	CASSKEPSFPPYEQYF
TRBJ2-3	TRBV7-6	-	CASSSRWGLDTQYF
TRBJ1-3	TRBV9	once	CASKSSSGNTIYF
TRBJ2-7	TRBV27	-	CASSLGQGDEQYF
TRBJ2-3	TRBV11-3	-	CASSKTGGAGTDTQYF
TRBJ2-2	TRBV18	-	CASSPVIQGNTGELFF
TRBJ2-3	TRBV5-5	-	CASSPARGGPLLTDTQYF
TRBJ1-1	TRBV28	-	CASSFVTEAFF
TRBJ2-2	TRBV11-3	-	CASSLRGTGELFF
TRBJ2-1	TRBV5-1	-	CASSLSSGHLLAAGFEQFF
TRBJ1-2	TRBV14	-	CASSLRSNYGYTF